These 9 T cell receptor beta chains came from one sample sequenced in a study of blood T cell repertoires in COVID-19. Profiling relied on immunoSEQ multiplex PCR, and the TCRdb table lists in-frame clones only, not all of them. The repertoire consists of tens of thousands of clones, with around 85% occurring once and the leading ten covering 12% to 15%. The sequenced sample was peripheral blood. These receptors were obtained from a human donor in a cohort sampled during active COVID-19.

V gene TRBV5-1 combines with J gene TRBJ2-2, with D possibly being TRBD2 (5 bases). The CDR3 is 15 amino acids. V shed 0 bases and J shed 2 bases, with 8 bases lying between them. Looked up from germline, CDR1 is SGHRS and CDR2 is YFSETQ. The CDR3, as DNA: TGCGCCAGCAGCTTGGGGACTTTTAACACCGGGGAGCTGTTTTTT. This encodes CASSLGTFNTGELFF.

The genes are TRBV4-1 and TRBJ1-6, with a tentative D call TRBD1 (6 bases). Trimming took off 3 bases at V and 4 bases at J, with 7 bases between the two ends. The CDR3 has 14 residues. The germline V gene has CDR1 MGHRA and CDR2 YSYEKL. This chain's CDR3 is CASSQDSYNSPLHF. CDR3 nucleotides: TGCGCCAGCAGCCAGGACAGTTATAATTCACCCCTCCACTTT.

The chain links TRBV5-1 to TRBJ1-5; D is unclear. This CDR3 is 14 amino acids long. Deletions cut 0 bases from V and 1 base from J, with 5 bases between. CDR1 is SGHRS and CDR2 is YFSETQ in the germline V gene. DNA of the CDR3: TGCGCCAGCAGCTTGGGGCCGAGCAATCAGCCCCAGCATTTT. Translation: CASSLGPSNQPQHF.

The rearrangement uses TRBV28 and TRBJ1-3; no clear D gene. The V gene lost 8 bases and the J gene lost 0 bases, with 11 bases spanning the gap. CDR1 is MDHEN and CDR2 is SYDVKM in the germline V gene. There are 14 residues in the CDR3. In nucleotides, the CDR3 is TGTGCCAGCCGTCCGGGAGTCTCTGGAAACACCATATATTTT. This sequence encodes CASRPGVSGNTIYF. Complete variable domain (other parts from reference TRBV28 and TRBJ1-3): DVKVTQSSRYLVKRTGEKVFLECVQDMDHENMFWYRQDPGLGLRLIYFSYDVKMKEKGDIPEGYSVSREKKERFSLILESASTNQTSMYLCASRPGVSGNTIYFGEGSWLTVV.

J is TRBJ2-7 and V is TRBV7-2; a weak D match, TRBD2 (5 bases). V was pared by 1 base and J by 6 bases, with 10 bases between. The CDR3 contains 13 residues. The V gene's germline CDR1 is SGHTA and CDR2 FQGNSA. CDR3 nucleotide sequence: TGTGCCAGCAGCTTAGGAGGGTCGGCCGAGCAGTACTTC. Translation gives CASSLGGSAEQYF.

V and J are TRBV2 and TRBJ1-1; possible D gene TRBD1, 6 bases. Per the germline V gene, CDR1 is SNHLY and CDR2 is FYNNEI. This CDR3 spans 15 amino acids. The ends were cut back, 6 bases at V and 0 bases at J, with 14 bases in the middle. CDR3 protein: CASSLQGAMNTEAFF. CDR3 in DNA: TGTGCCAGCAGCTTACAGGGTGCCATGAACACTGAAGCTTTCTTT.

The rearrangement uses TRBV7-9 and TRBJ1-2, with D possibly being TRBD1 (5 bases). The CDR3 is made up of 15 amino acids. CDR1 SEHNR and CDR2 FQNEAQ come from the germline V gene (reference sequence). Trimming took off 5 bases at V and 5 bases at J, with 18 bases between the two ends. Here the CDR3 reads CASSPGVRAGYGYTF. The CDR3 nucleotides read TGTGCCAGCAGCCCTGGTGTCAGGGCGGGATATGGCTACACCTTC.

For the CDR3, the DNA is TGTGCCAGCAGGCCCTACAGGGGTGGTAAAGAGACCCAGTACTTC. Residues: CASRPYRGGKETQYF. The V call is TRBV27, the J call TRBJ2-5; 7 bases are a match to TRBD1. Germline CDR1 reads MNHEY; CDR2 reads SMNVEV (reference sequence). CDR3 length: 15 residues. The V gene end was trimmed by 6 bases and the J gene end by 3 bases; junction bases not matched to a gene: 10.

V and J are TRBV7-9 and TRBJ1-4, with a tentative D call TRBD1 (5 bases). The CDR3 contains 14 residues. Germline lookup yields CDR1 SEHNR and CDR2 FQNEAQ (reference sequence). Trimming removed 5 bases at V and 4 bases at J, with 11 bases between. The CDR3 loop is CASSLQGINEKLFF. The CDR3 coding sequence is TGTGCCAGCAGCCTCCAGGGAATTAATGAAAAACTGTTTTTT.